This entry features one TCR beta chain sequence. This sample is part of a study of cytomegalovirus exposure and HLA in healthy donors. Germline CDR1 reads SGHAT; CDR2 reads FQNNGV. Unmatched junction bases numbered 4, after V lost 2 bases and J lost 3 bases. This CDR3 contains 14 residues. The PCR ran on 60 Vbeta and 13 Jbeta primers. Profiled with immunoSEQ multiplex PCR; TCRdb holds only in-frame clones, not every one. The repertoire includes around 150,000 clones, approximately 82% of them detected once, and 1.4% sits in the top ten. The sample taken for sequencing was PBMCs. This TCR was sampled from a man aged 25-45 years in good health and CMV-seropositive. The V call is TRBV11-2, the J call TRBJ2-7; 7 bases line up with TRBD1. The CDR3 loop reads CASSLMAGGYEQYF. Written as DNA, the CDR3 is TGTGCCAGCAGCTTAATGGCAGGGGGCTACGAGCAGTACTTC.